One T cell receptor beta chain is described in this entry. Its antigen is not known. The sample comes from a study of CXCR3-negative and CXCR3-positive naive CD8 T cells. Study at large: The dataset comprises roughly 150 million TRB reads in total, with about 1.5 +/- 0.3 million reads per library. Study results and caveats: Surface CD5 looked about the same in the naive subsets, so the authors worked out TCR strength from TRB CDR3 properties. Both of the naive subsets showed about the same high diversity, but memory CD8+ cells had much less.

The CDR3 has 15 amino acids. Germline V CDR1 and CDR2: SEHNR, FQNEAQ (reference sequence). The study made its TRB cDNA libraries by 5' RACE, adding UMI labels. TCRdb reanalyzed the 5' RACE reads, giving one entry per CDR3 protein sequence and no DNA. The sample table includes about 40,000 distinct CDR3 sequences. The clonotype was recovered from a human donor in good health. Some clones in this sample may be carry-over from other donors' samples. The chain has TRBV7-9 and TRBJ1-4; without DNA, the TCRdb call of TRBD1 cannot be checked. The sequencing sample was made of memory CD8+ T cells from blood. This chain's CDR3 is CASSLGTGDEEKLFF.